The clone carrying this TCR beta chain has just a few counts. Antigen: not known. TCR alpha and beta CDR3 regions were amplified from RNA using iRepertoire nested multiplex PCR. Input was about 100-450 ng of tissue mRNA or PBMC total RNA. MiXCR, applied by TCRdb to the multiplex PCR reads, yields one record per CDR3 protein. The sample contains around 130,000 distinct CDR3 sequences, 20% to 25% of which appear only once. This sample was included in a study of glioma-infiltrating T cells. Overall study results and limits: Tissue and blood shared very few CDR3 sequences. Non-neoplastic patients had below-expected tissue-blood divergence, while all gliomas exceeded expectation.

Trimming at V came to 4 bases and at J to 1 base, leaving 7 bases not matched to a gene. In germline, CDR1 is SGHAT, CDR2 FQNNGV. The CDR3 contains 17 residues. This sequence joins TRBV11-2 and TRBJ2-3; 11 bases align to TRBD2. Material for sequencing was glioma tissue, nonneoplastic brain tissue, or PBMCs (not recorded which). This sequence was found in a human donor with low-grade glioma or glioblastoma, undergoing nonglioma brain surgery, or in good health (not recorded which). The CDR3 here is CASSSPTSGTGTDTQYF. In nucleotides, the CDR3 is TGTGCCAGCAGCTCCCCGACTAGCGGGACCGGCACAGATACGCAGTATTTT.